A selection of T cell receptor beta chains follows, all from one sample in a study of blood T cell repertoires in COVID-19. This table comes from immunoSEQ multiplex PCR, and its TCRdb copy is limited to in-frame clones, with some not included. Altogether about 150,000 clones are present, around four fifths being singletons, with the ten largest covering about 5%. Input material: peripheral blood. Receptors were obtained from a human donor in a cohort sampled during active COVID-19. CDR3s include the opening cysteine and the closing phenylalanine or tryptophan. D genes are given only for firm matches. A clone size is listed for some rows: how often the clone was seen (once, few, many), or a class if it is expanded.

NA	TRBV9	NA	TRBJ2-3	CASSLSTSSMRTDTQYF	TGTGCCAGCAGCCTTTCCACTAGCAGTATGCGCACAGATACGCAGTATTTT
NA	TRBV14	TRBD2	TRBJ2-3	CASRGLGTRGTDTQYF	TGTGCCAGCAGGGGACTTGGGACTAGGGGCACAGATACGCAGTATTTT
NA	TRBV5-1	TRBD1	TRBJ2-3	CASSLAGQGKSDTQYF	TGCGCCAGCAGCTTGGCGGGACAGGGTAAATCAGATACGCAGTATTTT
NA	TRBV5-1	TRBD1	TRBJ2-2	CASSLQGAFTGELFF	TGCGCCAGCAGCTTACAGGGGGCATTTACCGGGGAGCTGTTTTTT
NA	TRBV7-2	TRBD2	TRBJ2-1	CASSDGGRARAYNEQFF	TGTGCCAGCAGTGATGGCGGGAGGGCCAGGGCCTACAATGAGCAGTTCTTC
NA	TRBV2	TRBD1	TRBJ2-3	CATRDRADTQYF	TGTGCCACCCGGGACAGAGCAGATACGCAGTATTTT
NA	TRBV28	NA	TRBJ2-5	CASGLETQYF	TGTGCCAGCGGACTAGAGACCCAGTACTTC
NA	TRBV25-1	TRBD1	TRBJ1-6	CASSIGTGGDNSPLHF	TGTGCCAGCAGTATTGGGACAGGGGGCGATAATTCACCCCTCCACTTT
NA	TRBV7-2	TRBD2	TRBJ2-1	CASSPTSGGYNEQFF	TGTGCCAGCAGCCCGACTAGCGGGGGCTACAATGAGCAGTTCTTC
NA	TRBV5-1	NA	TRBJ2-3	CASSLDRNTQYF	TGCGCCAGCAGCTTGGACAGGAATACGCAGTATTTT
NA	TRBV19	NA	TRBJ2-3	CASSRDRALREGTDTQYF	TGTGCCAGTAGTAGGGACAGGGCTTTGCGGGAGGGCACAGATACGCAGTATTTT
many	TRBV3-1/TRBV3-2	NA	TRBJ1-5	CASSQDLNQPQHF	TGTGCCAGCAGCCAAGATTTAAATCAGCCCCAGCATTTT
NA	TRBV5-4	NA	TRBJ2-5	CASTTGTPQETQYF	TGTGCCAGCACGACCGGGACTCCACAAGAGACCCAGTACTTC
once	TRBV5-6	NA	TRBJ1-1	CATKFGTLAEAFF	TGTGCCACCAAGTTCGGGACTCTCGCTGAAGCTTTCTTT
NA	TRBV11-2	TRBD1	TRBJ1-1	CASSYTGTVNTEAFF	TGTGCCAGCAGCTATACCGGGACAGTGAACACTGAAGCTTTCTTT
few	TRBV5-8	NA	TRBJ2-1	CASSFGTFYEQFF	TGTGCCAGCAGCTTCGGGACATTCTATGAGCAGTTCTTC
once	TRBV27	NA	TRBJ1-1	CASSRTESTEAFF	TGTGCCAGCAGTCGGACAGAGAGCACTGAAGCTTTCTTT
NA	TRBV2	TRBD2	TRBJ2-7	CASSEGRGAYEQYF	TGTGCCAGCAGTGAAGGGCGGGGGGCCTACGAGCAGTACTTC
NA	TRBV25-1	TRBD1	TRBJ2-2	CASSQTGTTGELFF	TGTGCCAGCAGCCAGACAGGGACCACCGGGGAGCTGTTTTTT
NA	TRBV15	NA	TRBJ1-1	CATSRESGWATEAFF	TGTGCCACCAGCAGAGAGTCGGGGTGGGCCACTGAAGCTTTCTTT
NA	TRBV5-1	TRBD1	TRBJ2-1	CASSSTGTGGWDEQFF	TGCGCCAGCAGCTCAACCGGGACAGGGGGCTGGGATGAGCAGTTCTTC
NA	TRBV5-8	NA	TRBJ1-1	CASSIRTAKNTEAFF	TGTGCCAGCAGTATTCGGACAGCCAAGAACACTGAAGCTTTCTTT
NA	TRBV19	NA	TRBJ1-2	CASNKKGHVRGGYTF	TGTGCCAGTAACAAAAAAGGACACGTCCGTGGTGGCTACACCTTC
NA	TRBV25-1	NA	TRBJ1-6	CASRPPGGLNSPLHF	TGTGCCTCTCGCCCCCCCGGAGGGCTCAATTCACCCCTCCACTTT
NA	TRBV7-2	NA	TRBJ2-5	CASSLMRETQYF	TGTGCCAGCAGCTTAATGCGGGAGACCCAGTACTTC
NA	TRBV29-1	NA	TRBJ1-2	CSGHRDPYGYTF	TGCAGCGGTCACAGGGATCCGTATGGCTACACCTTC
NA	TRBV3-1/TRBV3-2	TRBD1	TRBJ1-1	CASSRQGATEAFF	TGTGCCAGCAGCCGACAGGGGGCCACTGAAGCTTTCTTT
NA	TRBV3-1/TRBV3-2	NA	TRBJ1-1	CASRQSGNTEAFF	TGTGCCAGCAGACAAAGCGGGAACACTGAAGCTTTCTTT
NA	TRBV29-1	NA	TRBJ1-5	CSATNGNGNQPQHF	TGCAGCGCCACTAACGGGAACGGCAATCAGCCCCAGCATTTT
NA	TRBV7-2	TRBD2	TRBJ2-1	CASSLAGGPGWNEQFF	TGTGCCAGCAGCCTAGCGGGAGGGCCCGGGTGGAATGAGCAGTTCTTC
NA	TRBV15	NA	TRBJ1-4	CATSRAGKTNEKLFF	TGTGCCACCAGCAGAGCGGGGAAAACTAATGAAAAACTGTTTTTT
few	TRBV10-3	NA	TRBJ1-5	CAISESHSDLSHF	TGTGCCATCAGTGAGTCGCACAGTGACCTATCGCATTTT
NA	TRBV7-2	NA	TRBJ1-2	CASSRGGATNYGYTF	TGTGCCAGCAGCCGCGGAGGCGCCACTAACTATGGCTACACCTTC
NA	TRBV2	NA	TRBJ1-1	CASSHPRAQNTEAFF	TGTGCCAGCAGCCACCCGAGGGCACAGAACACTGAAGCTTTCTTT
NA	TRBV11-2	NA	TRBJ1-2	CASSLGGRGFDGYTF	TGTGCCAGCAGCTTAGGTGGGAGGGGGTTCGATGGCTACACCTTC
once	TRBV7-2	TRBD1	TRBJ1-4	CASSLGGQGDEKLFF	TGTGCCAGCAGCTTAGGTGGACAGGGAGATGAAAAACTGTTTTTT
NA	TRBV5-6	TRBD2	TRBJ2-1	CASSFDLAGVHNEQFF	TGTGCCAGCAGCTTTGACCTAGCGGGAGTCCACAATGAGCAGTTCTTC
NA	TRBV24-1	TRBD2	TRBJ2-3	CATSDAGGGTDTQYF	TGTGCCACCAGTGATGCGGGGGGAGGCACAGATACGCAGTATTTT
once	TRBV5-1	TRBD1	TRBJ2-7	CASSLAKGTGTGEQYF	TGCGCCAGCAGCTTGGCCAAAGGGACAGGGACCGGCGAGCAGTACTTC
NA	TRBV19	TRBD1	TRBJ1-5	CASSRRATGGGQPQHF	TGTGCCAGTAGTAGGCGGGCGACAGGGGGCGGACAGCCCCAGCATTTT
NA	TRBV5-1	TRBD1	TRBJ2-6	CASREGGTGANVLTF	TGCGCCAGCAGGGAAGGGGGCACGGGGGCCAACGTCCTGACTTTC
NA	TRBV6-5	NA	TRBJ1-5	CASSSTLAEIQPQHF	TGTGCCAGCAGCTCCACATTAGCGGAGATTCAGCCCCAGCATTTT
few	TRBV21-1	NA	TRBJ2-7	CASSPRTGAEQYF	TGTGCCAGCAGCCCACGGACAGGGGCCGAGCAGTACTTC
NA	TRBV28	TRBD1	TRBJ2-1	CASSTQTGEQFF	TGTGCCAGCAGCACTCAGACAGGGGAGCAGTTCTTC
NA	TRBV13	NA	TRBJ2-2	CASSLSLSNTGELFF	TGTGCCAGCAGCTTAAGCCTCTCGAACACCGGGGAGCTGTTTTTT
NA	TRBV3-1/TRBV3-2	TRBD2	TRBJ2-5	CASSQRLAYQETQYF	TGTGCCAGCAGCCAAAGACTAGCTTACCAAGAGACCCAGTACTTC
NA	TRBV28	TRBD2	TRBJ2-1	CASSTMQGTSGYNEQFF	TGTGCCAGCAGTACCATGCAAGGGACTAGCGGATACAATGAGCAGTTCTTC
NA	TRBV2	NA	TRBJ1-4	CASMGQREEKLFF	TGTGCCAGCATGGGACAAAGAGAAGAAAAACTGTTTTTT
NA	TRBV9	NA	TRBJ1-1	CASSVALRGDEAFF	TGTGCCAGCAGCGTAGCACTTCGAGGAGATGAAGCTTTCTTT
NA	TRBV29-1	TRBD1	TRBJ1-1	CSVDRGKRTEAFF	TGCAGCGTTGACAGGGGGAAGAGGACTGAAGCTTTCTTT
once	TRBV14	TRBD1	TRBJ1-1	CASSQGQGAEAFF	TGTGCCAGCAGCCAAGGACAGGGGGCTGAAGCTTTCTTT
NA	TRBV5-4	TRBD1	TRBJ2-2	CASSRGQGANTGELFF	TGTGCCAGCAGCAGGGGACAGGGCGCGAACACCGGGGAGCTGTTTTTT
NA	TRBV3-1/TRBV3-2	TRBD1	TRBJ1-3	CASSDRGGNTIYF	TGTGCCAGCAGCGACAGGGGGGGAAACACCATATATTTT
NA	TRBV7-3	TRBD2	TRBJ2-1	CASSFGGTQFVNEQFF	TGTGCCAGCAGCTTCGGGGGGACCCAGTTTGTGAATGAGCAGTTCTTC